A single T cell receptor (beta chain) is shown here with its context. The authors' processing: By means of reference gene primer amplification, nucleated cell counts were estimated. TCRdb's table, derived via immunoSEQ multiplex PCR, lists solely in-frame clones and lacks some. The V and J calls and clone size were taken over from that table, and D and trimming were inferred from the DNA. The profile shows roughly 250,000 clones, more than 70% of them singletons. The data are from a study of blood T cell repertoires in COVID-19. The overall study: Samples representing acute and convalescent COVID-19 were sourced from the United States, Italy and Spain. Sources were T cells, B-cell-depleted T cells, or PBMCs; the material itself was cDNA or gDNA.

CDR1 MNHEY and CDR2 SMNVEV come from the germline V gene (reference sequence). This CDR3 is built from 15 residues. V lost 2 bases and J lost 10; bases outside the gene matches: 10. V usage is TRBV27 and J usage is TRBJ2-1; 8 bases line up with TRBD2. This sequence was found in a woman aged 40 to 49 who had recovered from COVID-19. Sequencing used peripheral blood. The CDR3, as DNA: TGTGCCAGCAGTTTAACCAGCGGGAGTAGTGAGGAGCAGTTCTTC. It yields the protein CASSLTSGSSEEQFF.